The rows below give T cell receptor beta chains drawn from one sample of a study of blood T cell repertoires in COVID-19. Measured with immunoSEQ multiplex PCR; TCRdb has only the in-frame clones, and not every one. There are under 250,000 clones in the sample; roughly 90% occur only once, and 6.2% lies in the top ten. The material sequenced was peripheral blood. These receptors came from a man aged 55 to 69 with acute or convalescent COVID-19. The CDR3 runs from the conserved cysteine through the conserved F or W. The D gene is left open where the match is weak. Clone size is stated in some rows and not others, as once, few, many or a class when expanded.

V gene	D gene	clone size	J gene	CDR3 DNA	CDR3 protein
TRBV25-1	TRBD1	NA	TRBJ1-2	TGTGCCAGCAGACAGGGGGCGGCCTATGGCTACACCTTC	CASRQGAAYGYTF
TRBV7-8	NA	NA	TRBJ1-6	TGTGCCAGCAGCTTAGTTGGGACTGAAGGCAATTCACCCCTCCACTTT	CASSLVGTEGNSPLHF
TRBV7-2	NA	NA	TRBJ1-2	TGTGCCAGCAGCTTAGCGAGGACACCACCTATCTATGGCTACACCTTC	CASSLARTPPIYGYTF
TRBV7-6	NA	NA	TRBJ1-3	TGTGCCTCCAGGTTGGACTCTGGAAACACCATATATTTT	CASRLDSGNTIYF
TRBV15	TRBD1	NA	TRBJ2-3	TGTGCCACGACAGGGGGTAGCACAGATACGCAGTATTTT	CATTGGSTDTQYF
TRBV24-1	TRBD2	NA	TRBJ2-1	TGTGCCACCAGCTCAAGATTTGGGACTAGTGTGGGATATGAGCAGTTCTTC	CATSSRFGTSVGYEQFF
TRBV6-5	TRBD2	NA	TRBJ2-7	TGTGCCAGCACTAGCGGTCCCGCGGGCGAGCAGTACTTC	CASTSGPAGEQYF
TRBV9	NA	NA	TRBJ2-1	TGTGCCAGCAGCGTAGCTTCGGGGGGCTACTATGAGCAGTTCTTC	CASSVASGGYYEQFF
TRBV28	TRBD2	NA	TRBJ2-1	TGTGCCAGCAGTGCGACTAGCGGGCCATACAATGAGCAGTTCTTC	CASSATSGPYNEQFF
TRBV5-8	NA	NA	TRBJ1-5	TGTGCCAGCAGCTTGATGGGACACCTCAATCAGCCCCAGCATTTT	CASSLMGHLNQPQHF
TRBV5-1	NA	NA	TRBJ2-3	TGCGCCAGCAGCCTAACCACAGATACGCAGTATTTT	CASSLTTDTQYF
TRBV7-3	NA	NA	TRBJ1-6	TGTGCCAGCAGCTTAAAGTGGAGTGGGTCACCCCTCCACTTT	CASSLKWSGSPLHF
TRBV11-3	NA	NA	TRBJ2-2	TGTGCCAGCAGCTTAGTCAGTTACACCGGGGAGCTGTTTTTT	CASSLVSYTGELFF
TRBV11-2	NA	NA	TRBJ1-2	TGTGCCAGCAGCCCGGGGCCGATAGGGGGGGGCGAATTTAACTATGGCTACACCTTC	CASSPGPIGGGEFNYGYTF
TRBV4-1	NA	NA	TRBJ2-1	TGCGCCAGCAGCCAAGGCCAGAATGTAGCGACCTCCTACAATGAGCAGTTCTTC	CASSQGQNVATSYNEQFF
TRBV3-1/TRBV3-2	TRBD1	NA	TRBJ2-1	TGTGCCAGCAGCCACTCCCCGGACAGGGACTATGAGCAGTTCTTC	CASSHSPDRDYEQFF
TRBV18	TRBD2	NA	TRBJ2-3	TGTGCCAGCTCACCACGGGCGGGAGTAACAGATACGCAGTATTTT	CASSPRAGVTDTQYF
TRBV5-1	NA	NA	TRBJ2-4	TGCGCCAGCAGCTCCGGGGGGCGCGAAAACATTCAGTACTTC	CASSSGGRENIQYF
TRBV25-1	NA	few	TRBJ1-5	TGTGCCAGCAGTGTTGGAGGCAATCAGCCCCAGCATTTT	CASSVGGNQPQHF
TRBV28	NA	NA	TRBJ1-4	TGTGCCAGCAGTTTGCGGCAGCTTGCAACTAATGAAAAACTGTTTTTT	CASSLRQLATNEKLFF
TRBV30	NA	NA	TRBJ1-3	TGTGCCTGGAGTACAGGGTTAGGAAACACCATATATTTT	CAWSTGLGNTIYF
TRBV3-1/TRBV3-2	NA	NA	TRBJ1-1	TGTGCCAGCAGCCAAGTGGAGGGGACTGAAGCTTTCTTT	CASSQVEGTEAFF
TRBV20-1	NA	NA	TRBJ2-3	TGCAGTGCTAGTGTCTTGGATACGCAGTATTTT	CSASVLDTQYF
TRBV5-1	TRBD1	NA	TRBJ1-5	TGCGCCAGCAGCCAGGACAGGGGACAGCCCCAGCATTTT	CASSQDRGQPQHF
TRBV19	TRBD1	NA	TRBJ2-1	TGTGCCAGTAGTCGAGTATCAGGGGGCCAGGGCAATGAGCAGTTCTTC	CASSRVSGGQGNEQFF
TRBV9	TRBD2	NA	TRBJ2-1	TGTGCCAGCAGCGTAGAGGGCGGGAGCGGTTACAATGAGCAGTTCTTC	CASSVEGGSGYNEQFF
TRBV7-2	TRBD1	once	TRBJ2-6	TGTGCCAGCAGCGTCACGGGGAGGACAGGGCCATCTGGGGCCAACGTCCTGACTTTC	CASSVTGRTGPSGANVLTF
TRBV9	NA	NA	TRBJ2-5	TGTGCCAGCAGCGTAGCTGGTGTGCAGGGAGAGACCCAGTACTTC	CASSVAGVQGETQYF